The 27 T cell receptor beta chains below come from one sample, sequenced in a study of shared T cell receptors in the human thymus. Clones were read by immunoSEQ multiplex PCR, and TCRdb kept only the in-frame ones, dropping some. Among roughly 700,000 clones listed, roughly 90% were seen once. These data also formed part of another study, on human thymus T cells.

What was sequenced was thymocytes. These receptors came from a boy younger than two with a congenital heart defect.

The gene calls are TRBV27 and TRBJ2-3; TRBD2 aligns across 12 bases. Germline-derived CDR1 and CDR2 are MNHEY and SMNVEV (reference sequence). The CDR3 length is 15 residues. V lost 8 bases and J lost 6; bases outside the gene matches: 9. The CDR3 nucleotides read TGTGCCAGCGGAACTCGGACTAGCGGGGCCGATACGCAGTATTTT. Translated, it gives CASGTRTSGADTQYF.

The chain couples TRBV9 to TRBJ2-7; 11 bases map to TRBD2. CDR3 length: 20 residues. After removal of 0 bases from V and 2 bases from J, the junction contained 16 bases not matched to a gene. Germline lookup yields CDR1 SGDLS and CDR2 YYNGEE. As DNA, the CDR3 is TGTGCCAGCAGCGTAGGGCTGGGACAGGCCCTAGCGGGAGGAGCCTACGAGCAGTACTTC. It codes for CASSVGLGQALAGGAYEQYF.

This rearrangement joins TRBV29-1 to TRBJ1-1; D possibly corresponds to TRBD1 (5 bases). Deletions cut 1 base from V and 0 bases from J, with 12 bases between. The CDR3 is 15 amino acids. Germline V lookup: CDR1 SQVTM, CDR2 ANQGSEA. CDR3 nucleotides: TGCAGCGTTGAAGCTAGGGGCCCGATGAACACTGAAGCTTTCTTT. This gives the protein CSVEARGPMNTEAFF.

The gene calls are TRBV5-5 and TRBJ2-1, with TRBD2 matching 8 bases. V shed 1 base and J 0 bases; nucleotides not matched to a gene: 6. CDR3 size: 17 residues. Germline V lookup: CDR1 SGHKS, CDR2 YYEKEE (reference sequence). The CDR3 DNA is TGTGCCAGCAGCTTGATAGCGGGACTAAGCTCCTACAATGAGCAGTTCTTC. Its protein is CASSLIAGLSSYNEQFF. Complete variable domain (other parts from reference TRBV5-5 and TRBJ2-1): DAGVTQSPTHLIKTRGQQVTLRCSPISGHKSVSWYQQVLGQGPQFIFQYYEKEERGRGNFPDRFSARQFPNYSSELNVNALLLGDSALYLCASSLIAGLSSYNEQFFGPGTRLTVL.

The V gene is TRBV6-4, the J gene TRBJ2-3, with 11 positions matching TRBD2. V lost 5 bases and J lost 1; bases outside the gene matches: 5. Germline-derived CDR1 and CDR2 are MRHNA and SNTAGT. The CDR3 has 16 amino acids. Written as DNA, the CDR3 is TGTGCCAGCAGTTTACTAGCGGGAGAGGGCACAGATACGCAGTATTTT. Residues: CASSLLAGEGTDTQYF.

The chain combines TRBV9 with TRBJ2-3, with D possibly being TRBD2 (6 bases). Germline CDR1 and CDR2: SGDLS and YYNGEE. The CDR3 totals 16 residues. Trimming stripped 3 bases from V and 4 bases from J, with 18 bases between. CDR3 bases: TGTGCCAGCAGCGGGGGGGTGGCAGCAGACGCAGATACGCAGTATTTT. It codes for CASSGGVAADADTQYF.

The chain employs TRBV4-2 and TRBJ2-1; 15 positions match TRBD2. The CDR3 is 18 residues long. With V trimmed by 2 bases and J by 7 bases, 9 bases remained unmatched. The germline gives CDR1 LGHNA, CDR2 YNFKEQ. For the CDR3, the DNA is TGTGCCAGCAGCCAATTGGGGACTAGCGGGAGGTGGGGGAATGAGCAGTTCTTC. Residues: CASSQLGTSGRWGNEQFF.

The rearrangement joins TRBV25-1 to TRBJ1-3; 7 nucleotides match TRBD1. The CDR3 runs to 15 residues. The J segment lost 0 bases and the V segment lost 2 bases, leaving 1 base of the junction unmatched. The germline CDR1 and CDR2 sequences are MGHDK and SYGVNS. CDR3 sequence (DNA): TGTGCCAGCAGTGAAAGGGGGCCCTCTGGAAACACCATATATTTT. It encodes CASSERGPSGNTIYF.

The rearrangement uses TRBV10-3 and TRBJ2-3, with TRBD2 identical over 11 bases. Looked up from germline, CDR1 is ENHRY and CDR2 is SYGVKD. V shed 8 bases and J 0 bases; nucleotides not matched to a gene: 7. The CDR3 loop spans 16 amino acids. DNA of the CDR3: TGTGCCATCGGTAGCGGGAGGGCCCCTAGCACAGATACGCAGTATTTT. Protein: CAIGSGRAPSTDTQYF.

CDR3 amino acids: CASSPTSGSFYEQYF. The CDR3 bases are TGTGCCAGCAGCCCGACCTCCGGGAGTTTCTACGAGCAGTACTTC. The V gene is TRBV11-2, the J gene TRBJ2-7; weak D call: TRBD2 (6 bases). The germline V gene has CDR1 SGHAT and CDR2 FQNNGV. The CDR3 sequence is 15 residues long. V was pared by 5 bases and J by 3 bases, with 17 bases between.

This clone was counted only a few times. The J gene is TRBJ1-1, the V gene TRBV7-3, with 8 bases lining up with TRBD1. This CDR3 region has 14 residues. Per the germline V gene, CDR1 is SGHTA and CDR2 is FQGTGA. V lost 4 bases and J lost 4; bases outside the gene matches: 5. In nucleotides, the CDR3 is TGTGCCAGCAGCTCGCAGGGGGCTCCCACTGAAGCTTTCTTT. Protein sequence: CASSSQGAPTEAFF.

The V gene is TRBV27, the J gene TRBJ1-2; D unclear. V was trimmed by 3 bases and J by 5 bases, leaving 7 bases between them. Looked up from germline, CDR1 is MNHEY and CDR2 is SMNVEV (reference sequence). This CDR3 is built from 12 residues. CDR3 nucleotide sequence: TGTGCCAGCAGTTTCCGGGTTTATGGCTACACCTTC. It yields the protein CASSFRVYGYTF.

CDR3 in DNA: TGTGCCAGTGGACCAGGGGATGGCAATCAGCCCCAGCATTTT. It specifies CASGPGDGNQPQHF. The V gene is TRBV19, the J gene TRBJ1-5, with a possible D match to TRBD1 (6 bases). There are 14 residues in the CDR3. The germline CDR1 and CDR2 sequences are LNHDA and SQIVND (reference sequence). V was trimmed by 8 bases and J by 2 bases, leaving 13 bases between them.

V and J are TRBV7-9 and TRBJ2-2; 7 bases match TRBD2. Germline CDR1 reads SEHNR; CDR2 reads FQNEAQ (reference sequence). V shed 5 bases, J shed 4 bases, and the junction held 10 bases outside the gene matches. The CDR3 extends over 16 amino acids. The CDR3 sequence is CASSHQAGRTTGELFF. The CDR3 DNA sequence: TGTGCCAGCAGCCACCAAGCGGGACGAACCACCGGGGAGCTGTTTTTT.

V gene TRBV5-1 combines with J gene TRBJ1-1; 8 nucleotides align to TRBD1. V gave up 4 bases and J gave up 0 bases; unmatched junction bases: 5. The CDR3 covers 15 residues. In germline, CDR1 is SGHRS, CDR2 YFSETQ. In DNA, the CDR3 is TGCGCCAGCAGCCCGGGACAGGCCATGAACACTGAAGCTTTCTTT. The encoded protein is CASSPGQAMNTEAFF.

V usage is TRBV5-5 and J usage is TRBJ2-6; 9 bases line up with TRBD1. This CDR3 region has 19 residues. J lost 0 bases, V lost 3 bases, and 10 bases had no gene match. Germline assignment: CDR1 SGHKS and CDR2 YYEKEE (reference sequence). The CDR3 nucleotides read TGTGCCAGCAGCTGGCCGACGGGACAGGGCCACTCTGGGGCCAACGTCCTGACTTTC. This encodes CASSWPTGQGHSGANVLTF.

This rearrangement joins TRBV7-2 to TRBJ1-2; D call uncertain. The germline V and J ends were trimmed by 1 base and 8 bases, with 8 bases remaining between them. The CDR3 contains 12 residues. Germline V gives CDR1 SGHTA, CDR2 FQGNSA. The DNA of the CDR3 is TGTGCCAGCAGCTTAGGGAGTGGGGGCTACACCTTC. It codes for CASSLGSGGYTF.

CDR3 in amino acids: CASSPYEQYF. The CDR3 DNA is TGTGCCAGCAGCCCTTACGAGCAGTACTTC. The chain uses TRBV7-9 and TRBJ2-7; D is unclear. The CDR3 consists of 10 residues. The germline V gene encodes CDR1 SEHNR and CDR2 FQNEAQ (reference sequence). Trimming pared 5 bases from V and 4 bases from J, leaving 3 bases between. The full variable domain, with the rest looked up from reference TRBV7-9 and TRBJ2-7, is DTGVSQNPRHKITKRGQNVTFRCDPISEHNRLYWYRQTLGQGPEFLTYFQNEAQLEKSRLLSDRFSAERPKGSFSTLEIQRTEQGDSAMYLCASSPYEQYFGPGTRLTVT.

This clone was found once. This chain connects TRBV19 to TRBJ2-7; 12 bases match TRBD2. Per the germline V gene, CDR1 is LNHDA and CDR2 is SQIVND (reference sequence). This CDR3 has 14 residues. The trim removed 4 bases at V and 7 bases at J, leaving 5 bases unmatched. Written as DNA, the CDR3 is TGTGCCAGTAGTACTAGCGGGAGGGCGGGAGAGCAGTACTTC. This sequence encodes CASSTSGRAGEQYF.

V is TRBV9 and J is TRBJ2-1, with D hard to call. Germline CDR1 reads SGDLS; CDR2 reads YYNGEE. The CDR3 is made up of 15 amino acids. V was trimmed by 0 bases and J by 3 bases, leaving 10 bases between them. This CDR3 reads CASSVGGSNYNEQFF. The DNA for the CDR3 is TGTGCCAGCAGCGTAGGAGGATCGAACTACAATGAGCAGTTCTTC.

The genes are TRBV5-8 and TRBJ2-7; D possibly corresponds to TRBD2 (6 bases). Trimming stripped 4 bases from V and 1 base from J, with 9 bases between. In germline, CDR1 is SGHTS, CDR2 YDEGEE. The length of the CDR3 is 13 residues. The CDR3 DNA sequence: TGTGCCAGCAGCCGTCGGGGGTCCTACGAGCAGTACTTC. Translation: CASSRRGSYEQYF.

This clone was seen a few times. CDR3 DNA: TGTGCCAGCTCAACTCCCGGCGGGACCCAGTACTTC. Its translation is CASSTPGGTQYF. This chain connects TRBV18 to TRBJ2-5; D is unresolved. Trimming took 5 bases from V and 7 from J, leaving 11 bases between them. Per germline, CDR1 KGHSH and CDR2 LQKENI. The CDR3 has 12 residues. The full variable domain, rest sourced from reference TRBV18 and TRBJ2-5, is NAGVMQNPRHLVRRRGQEARLRCSPMKGHSHVYWYRQLPEEGLKFMVYLQKENIIDESGMPKERFSAEFPKEGPSILRIQQVVRGDSAAYFCASSTPGGTQYFGPGTRLLVL.

Note on this clone: The junction departs from the called germline gene at one end, perhaps through a read error. The chain links TRBV29-1 to TRBJ2-3; D might be TRBD2 (6 bases). The CDR3 contains 15 residues. Germline lookup yields CDR1 SQVTM and CDR2 ANQGSEA. CDR3 nucleotides: TGCATCGTTGAAGGTAAAGCGGGCCGCACAGATACGCAGTATTTT. Its translation: CIVEGKAGRTDTQYF.

The V call is TRBV6-4, the J call TRBJ2-7; the D gene is possibly TRBD1 (5 bases). V lost 7 bases, J lost 3 bases, and 19 bases lay in between. Germline V gene lookup returns CDR1 MRHNA and CDR2 SNTAGT. The CDR3 totals 15 residues. This chain's CDR3 is CASTKDSCVNYEQYF. The DNA for the CDR3 is TGTGCCAGCACCAAAGACAGCTGTGTTAACTACGAGCAGTACTTC.

This chain links TRBV27 with TRBJ2-1, with 8 positions matching TRBD2. There are 16 residues in the CDR3. The V gene end was trimmed by 5 bases and the J gene end by 7 bases; junction bases not matched to a gene: 13. The germline gives CDR1 MNHEY, CDR2 SMNVEV (reference sequence). CDR3: CASSPAKSGSTNEQFF. As DNA, the CDR3 is TGTGCCAGCAGTCCCGCTAAAAGCGGGAGCACAAATGAGCAGTTCTTC.

V is TRBV6-5 and J is TRBJ2-7; 8 positions match TRBD2. The CDR3 sequence is 16 residues long. The V and J ends lost 3 bases and 7 bases, in that order; junction bases with no gene match: 14. Germline-derived CDR1 and CDR2 are MNHEY and SVGAGI. The CDR3 coding sequence is TGTGCCAGCAGTTATCTTCCGGCGGGAGGTATGCGGGAGCAGTACTTC. Encoded protein: CASSYLPAGGMREQYF.

This chain links TRBV15 with TRBJ2-3, with TRBD1 identical over 10 bases. Germline lookup yields CDR1 LNHNV and CDR2 YYDKDF (reference sequence). V shed 8 bases and J 0 bases; nucleotides not matched to a gene: 2. The CDR3 sequence is 14 residues long. CDR3 DNA sequence: TGTGCCACCTGGGGACAGGGGAGCACAGATACGCAGTATTTT. This gives the protein CATWGQGSTDTQYF.